One and the same sample provided the 23 T cell receptor beta chains below, sequenced in a study of CD8+ T cells in alopecia areata (dated by TCRdb to between 2018 and 2020). Interpreted using the paper, the time point label stands for: 24 weeks on oral tofacitinib. The treatment or condition label, read with the paper, signifies: oral pan-JAK inhibitor, 5-10 mg twice daily. Libraries were prepared through the immunoSEQ multiplex PCR assay. RNA was extracted from all samples and reverse transcribed into cDNA, which served as template for TCR sequencing. The clones in this table, taken by TCRdb from immuneACCESS, are in-frame only. Not every clone is retained; where verified, under half of the shortfall comes from an unresolved V gene, and the cause of the rest is unknown. For this sample the table gives about 100,000 clones, of which roughly 40% were detected only once. Roughly a sixth of the sample goes to the ten largest clones.

The source material was CD8+ T cells sorted from blood, sampled at week 24, from a patient treated with tofacitinib. The receptors were sampled from a human donor with alopecia areata.

The chain employs TRBV4-2 and TRBJ2-7; D possibly matches TRBD1 or TRBD2 (5 bases each). V gave up 0 bases and J gave up 3 bases, with 12 bases separating them. The V gene's germline CDR1 is LGHNA and CDR2 YNFKEQ. CDR3 size: 15 residues. This chain's CDR3 is CASSQELTGRYEQYF. CDR3 nucleotides: TGTGCCAGCAGCCAAGAACTTACGGGGCGCTACGAGCAGTACTTC.

This clone came up a few times. The chain employs TRBV15 and TRBJ2-1, with D perhaps matching TRBD1 (6 bases). V was pared by 5 bases and J by 5 bases, with 10 bases between. The CDR3 is 13 amino acids. Germline CDR1 LNHNV, CDR2 YYDKDF (reference sequence). CDR3 sequence (DNA): TGTGCCACCAGCGCTAGGGGGAACAATGAGCAGTTCTTC. Its protein is CATSARGNNEQFF. The full variable domain, completed using reference TRBV15 and TRBJ2-1, is DAMVIQNPRYQVTQFGKPVTLSCSQTLNHNVMYWYQQKSSQAPKLLFHYYDKDFNNEADTPDNFQSRRPNTSFCFLDIRSPGLGDTAMYLCATSARGNNEQFFGPGTRLTVL.

The rearrangement links TRBV10-3 to TRBJ2-3; 9 bases line up with TRBD2. CDR1 and CDR2 (germline): ENHRY, SYGVKD. V lost 2 bases, J lost 2 bases, and 5 bases stayed unmatched. This CDR3 is 16 amino acids long. The CDR3 spells CAISEGSGSITDTQYF. For the CDR3, the DNA is TGTGCCATCAGTGAGGGTAGCGGGAGTATCACAGATACGCAGTATTTT.

This clone was seen a handful of times. Other DNA sequences in this specimen translate into the identical CDR3. This sequence joins TRBV27 and TRBJ2-1; 9 bases are a match to TRBD1. Per the germline V gene, CDR1 is MNHEY and CDR2 is SMNVEV (reference sequence). CDR3 length: 13 amino acids. Losses at the gene ends were 6 bases for V and 6 bases for J; bases not matched to a gene: 3. CDR3 protein: CASSLTGGNEQFF. In nucleotides, the CDR3 is TGTGCCAGCAGCCTGACAGGGGGCAATGAGCAGTTCTTC.

This clone appeared a few times. This chain links TRBV4-1 with TRBJ2-1; D is ambiguous. Trimming took 1 base from V and 8 from J, leaving 9 bases between them. CDR3 length: 13 residues. Looked up from germline, CDR1 is MGHRA and CDR2 is YSYEKL. CDR3 DNA: TGCGCCAGCAGCCAAGGACATGCATATGAGCAGTTCTTC. Translation gives CASSQGHAYEQFF.

A few counts support this clone. The V gene is TRBV7-2, the J gene TRBJ2-1; no firm D call. V was clipped by 6 bases and J by 8 bases, with 26 bases between them. Germline lookup yields CDR1 SGHTA and CDR2 FQGNSA. The CDR3 is made up of 17 amino acids. CDR3 in amino acids: CASRPIDDPTLVHEQFF. The CDR3 coding sequence is TGTGCCAGCAGACCGATAGATGACCCCACACTGGTCCATGAGCAGTTCTTC.

V gene TRBV27 combines with J gene TRBJ1-1; a possible D gene is TRBD1 (5 bases). Germline V gene data show CDR1 as MNHEY and CDR2 as SMNVEV (reference sequence). This CDR3 is 14 amino acids long. The V and J ends lost 5 bases and 4 bases respectively, with 14 bases between them. DNA for the CDR3: TGTGCCAGCAGTCCGAGGGGCACGGGCACTGAAGCTTTCTTT. It is translated as CASSPRGTGTEAFF.

V and J are TRBV30 and TRBJ1-1, with D perhaps TRBD1 (6 bases). The CDR3 has 14 amino acids. CDR1 GTSNPN and CDR2 SVGIG come from the germline V gene (reference sequence). The germline V and J ends were trimmed by 1 base and 1 base, with 10 bases remaining between them. The CDR3: CAWSASRGNTEAFF. In DNA, the CDR3 is TGTGCCTGGAGTGCATCCAGGGGGAACACTGAAGCTTTCTTT.

Points on this clone: This sample also contains other DNA sequences that code for the same CDR3. The genes are TRBV29-1 and TRBJ2-3, with a weak D call TRBD1 (6 bases). The germline V and J ends were trimmed by 6 bases and 2 bases, with 18 bases remaining between them. The CDR3 runs to 15 residues. Germline CDR1 and CDR2: SQVTM and ANQGSEA. CDR3 sequence reads: CSVPVGAESTDTQYF. The CDR3 region has the DNA TGCAGCGTCCCCGTGGGGGCGGAATCCACAGATACGCAGTATTTT.

The gene calls are TRBV27 and TRBJ1-2; 11 nucleotides align to TRBD1. The CDR3 extends over 17 amino acids. Germline lookup yields CDR1 MNHEY and CDR2 SMNVEV (reference sequence). V was pared by 4 bases and J by 7 bases, with 14 bases of the junction left unmatched. The CDR3 DNA follows: TGTGCCAGCAGTTCAACGACCCGGACAGGGGGCGCGGTTGGCTACACCTTC. Translation: CASSSTTRTGGAVGYTF.

The sample holds a few counts of this clone. The chain links TRBV2 to TRBJ2-2; D may correspond to TRBD1 or TRBD2 (5 bases each). Germline V lookup: CDR1 SNHLY, CDR2 FYNNEI. The CDR3 totals 10 residues. Between the trimmed V and J ends, which lost 11 bases and 7 bases, there was a span of 8 bases. CDR3 nucleotide sequence: TGTGCCTCTGGGGGCGGGGAGCTGTTTTTT. Amino acid sequence: CASGGGELFF.

There are a few counts of this clone. V gene TRBV4-1 combines with J gene TRBJ2-7, with TRBD1 matching 7 bases. CDR3 length: 16 amino acids. Unmatched junction bases numbered 5, after V lost 0 bases and J lost 0 bases. The germline V gene encodes CDR1 MGHRA and CDR2 YSYEKL. In DNA, the CDR3 is TGCGCCAGCAGCCAAGAAATTGGGACAGTCTCCTACGAGCAGTACTTC. Amino acid sequence: CASSQEIGTVSYEQYF.

The rearrangement links TRBV11-2 to TRBJ2-2; TRBD1 might be the D (6 bases). V was clipped by 4 bases and J by 11 bases, with 14 bases between them. This CDR3 comprises 13 residues. The germline gives CDR1 SGHAT, CDR2 FQNNGV. Here the CDR3 DNA reads TGTGCCAGCAGCTACGGGACAATATACGAGCTGTTTTTT. As protein: CASSYGTIYELFF.

CDR3 region: CASSQGASQTQYF. CDR3 sequence (DNA): TGTGCCAGCAGCCAAGGCGCTAGCCAGACCCAGTACTTC. The rearrangement joins TRBV14 to TRBJ2-5; weak D call: TRBD2 (5 bases). The V end lost 1 base, the J end lost 6 bases, and 9 bases lay between the germline ends. Germline lookup yields CDR1 SGHDN and CDR2 FVKESK. CDR3 length: 13 residues.

V and J are TRBV27 and TRBJ1-2; weak D call: TRBD1 (5 bases). V lost 10 bases to trimming and J lost 4 bases, with 10 bases between them. The V gene's germline CDR1 is MNHEY and CDR2 SMNVEV (reference sequence). The CDR3 sequence is 11 residues long. The CDR3: CATRAGYGYTF. The CDR3 nucleotides read TGTGCCACCAGGGCGGGCTATGGCTACACCTTC.

This sequence joins TRBV4-2 and TRBJ2-7; D uncertain. Germline-derived CDR1 and CDR2 are LGHNA and YNFKEQ. V was pared by 1 base and J by 3 bases, with 7 bases between. The CDR3 is 13 residues long. CDR3 nucleotide sequence: TGTGCCAGCAGCCAAGGCGAGGACTACGAGCAGTACTTC. It is translated as CASSQGEDYEQYF.

The chain is built from TRBV7-9 and TRBJ2-1; TRBD2 matches at 8 bases. The ends lost 1 base at V and 6 bases at J; junction bases unmatched: 5. CDR3 length: 15 amino acids. Germline loops: CDR1 SEHNR, CDR2 FQNEAQ (reference sequence). CDR3 sequence (DNA): TGTGCCAGCAGCTTAGTCAGACTAGCGAGCAATGAGCAGTTCTTC. This translates into CASSLVRLASNEQFF. Full variable domain (missing parts from reference TRBV7-9 and TRBJ2-1): DTGVSQNPRHKITKRGQNVTFRCDPISEHNRLYWYRQTLGQGPEFLTYFQNEAQLEKSRLLSDRFSAERPKGSFSTLEIQRTEQGDSAMYLCASSLVRLASNEQFFGPGTRLTVL.

The chain uses TRBV4-2 and TRBJ2-3, with TRBD2 as a possible D gene (5 bases). This CDR3 contains 17 residues. V shed 5 bases and J shed 2 bases, with 20 bases lying between them. Germline loops: CDR1 LGHNA, CDR2 YNFKEQ. CDR3 protein: CASSLNNLAAFTDTQYF. In DNA form, the CDR3 reads TGTGCCAGCAGCTTGAATAACCTAGCAGCCTTCACAGATACGCAGTATTTT.

The chain combines TRBV7-3 with TRBJ1-2; no clear D gene. Germline V gene lookup returns CDR1 SGHTA and CDR2 FQGTGA. The CDR3 length is 14 residues. V gave up 7 bases and J gave up 2 bases, with 14 bases separating them. This CDR3 reads CASTERRTNYGYTF. DNA for the CDR3: TGTGCCAGCACGGAGCGGCGGACCAACTATGGCTACACCTTC. Full variable domain (rest looked up from reference TRBV7-3 and TRBJ1-2): GAGVSQTPSNKVTEKGKYVELRCDPISGHTALYWYRQSLGQGPEFLIYFQGTGAADDSGLPNDRFFAVRPEGSVSTLKIQRTERGDSAVYLCASTERRTNYGYTFGSGTRLTVV.

The chain recombines TRBV6-5 with TRBJ2-7, with D possibly matching TRBD1 (5 bases). The CDR3 spans 14 residues. Trimming shortened V by 2 bases and J by 2 bases, and 10 bases separated the two germline ends. CDR1 is MNHEY and CDR2 is SVGAGI in the germline V gene. The CDR3 region is CASSYSEGAYEQYF. CDR3 DNA sequence: TGTGCCAGCAGTTACAGCGAAGGGGCCTACGAGCAGTACTTC.

This clone was recorded once. This chain's CDR3 is CASSPGVAGTYEQYF. In nucleotides, the CDR3 is TGTGCCAGCAGTCCCGGGGTAGCGGGAACCTACGAGCAGTACTTC. The V call is TRBV6-5, the J call TRBJ2-7; 8 bases align to TRBD2. This CDR3 has 15 amino acids. Germline V CDR1 and CDR2: MNHEY, SVGAGI. V trimming: 5 bases; J trimming: 2 bases; junction bases outside the gene matches: 8.

This chain links TRBV9 with TRBJ2-5; unclear D gene. Trimming stripped 3 bases from V and 5 bases from J, with 5 bases between. CDR1 is SGDLS and CDR2 is YYNGEE in the germline V gene. The CDR3 length is 11 residues. This chain's CDR3 is CASSGAETQYF. The CDR3 DNA reads TGTGCCAGCAGCGGTGCGGAGACCCAGTACTTC.

The chain uses TRBV25-1 and TRBJ1-2, with 9 bases matching TRBD1. CDR1 and CDR2 from the germline V gene are MGHDK and SYGVNS. The CDR3 spans 16 residues. Trimming took 3 bases from V and 6 from J; bases not matched to a gene: 11. The CDR3 bases are TGTGCCAGCAGTGACCTATTGGACAGGGGAAGGAATGGCTACACCTTC. Encoded protein: CASSDLLDRGRNGYTF.